A single count supports the clone carrying this T cell receptor beta chain. Its antigen is not identified. This record belongs to a study of long-term antiretroviral therapy in people with HIV. The overall study: Collection of the earliest samples took place about a decade ahead of the 2015 immediate-ART recommendation. General study points: Diversity remained lower than transplant donor controls, even though it increased after ART.

At survey level, the immunoSEQ assay was run in its v3.0 version. Profiling relied on immunoSEQ multiplex PCR, and the TCRdb table lists in-frame clones only, not all of them. The data show tens of thousands of clones, about 77% seen once. This CDR3 contains 14 residues. Looked up from germline, CDR1 is SGHRS and CDR2 is YFSETQ. The V segment lost 3 bases and the J segment 5 bases; nucleotides outside the gene matches: 6. This chain joins TRBV5-1 and TRBJ1-1, with 8 bases matching TRBD1. The sample in question was unsorted PBMCs, obtained 0.5 years after starting antiretroviral therapy. The origin of this receptor is a middle-aged woman with HIV. CDR3 coding DNA: TGCGCCAGCAGCTCCGGGACAGGAGGGACTGAAGCTTTCTTT. This codes for CASSSGTGGTEAFF.